A single sample gave rise to the 28 T cell receptor beta chains below, sequenced in a study of blood T cell repertoires in COVID-19. Clones were read by immunoSEQ multiplex PCR, and TCRdb kept only the in-frame ones, dropping some. The table records under 200,000 clones, about 90% of them present only once. The sequencing input was peripheral blood. These TCRs come from a man aged 40-50 years with active or convalescent COVID-19.

This chain uses TRBV28 with TRBJ1-5; D is perhaps TRBD1 (6 bases). The CDR3 covers 15 residues. Trimming took 2 bases from V and 4 from J, leaving 12 bases between them. Germline assignment: CDR1 MDHEN and CDR2 SYDVKM. CDR3 sequence reads: CASSLPRGPNQPQHF. The CDR3, as DNA: TGTGCCAGCAGTTTACCCAGGGGCCCTAATCAGCCCCAGCATTTT.

This chain joins TRBV4-1 and TRBJ1-5; 9 bases fit TRBD1. CDR1 is MGHRA and CDR2 is YSYEKL in the germline V gene. The CDR3 consists of 16 residues. With 2 bases clipped from V and 5 bases from J, the junction kept 7 bases outside the gene matches. For the CDR3, the DNA is TGCGCCAGCAGCCAACACAACAGGGGGCGGGATCAGCCCCAGCATTTT. It is translated as CASSQHNRGRDQPQHF.

The chain employs TRBV6-1 and TRBJ1-4; tentatively, D is TRBD1 (5 bases). With 3 bases removed from V and 8 bases from J, the gap between germline ends came to 19 bases. Germline values: CDR1 MNHNS, CDR2 SASEGT. This CDR3 region has 16 residues. CDR3 bases: TGTGCCAGCAGTGATGGGGGAGGCCTACAAGCAGAAAAACTGTTTTTT. Protein: CASSDGGGLQAEKLFF.

CDR3 DNA sequence: TGCGCCAGCAGCCGCCGGGTGCAGACAGATACGCAGTATTTT. Protein sequence: CASSRRVQTDTQYF. V gene TRBV4-3 combines with J gene TRBJ2-3; D remains ambiguous. With 4 bases removed from V and 3 bases from J, the gap between germline ends came to 11 bases. This CDR3 region has 14 residues. The germline V gene encodes CDR1 LGHNA and CDR2 YSLEER.

The rearrangement joins TRBV11-1 to TRBJ2-7; weak D call: TRBD2 (7 bases). Germline CDR1 reads SGHAT; CDR2 reads FQDESV (reference sequence). V was clipped by 5 bases and J by 7 bases, with 21 bases between them. This CDR3 is built from 15 residues. The DNA of the CDR3 is TGTGCCAGCAGCGTGGCGGGGGCGCTCCCGGGTGAGCAGTACTTC. This gives the protein CASSVAGALPGEQYF.

This clone has just a few counts. The V gene is TRBV14, the J gene TRBJ2-1; 7 bases agree with TRBD2. This CDR3 spans 16 amino acids. Trimming removed 2 bases from V and 4 bases from J; junction bases left unmatched: 8. CDR1 is SGHDN, CDR2 FVKESK, per germline. The CDR3 coding sequence is TGTGCCAGCAGCCAAAATTACGGGGAGGGGTACAATGAGCAGTTCTTC. Translation gives CASSQNYGEGYNEQFF.

This sequence joins TRBV11-2 and TRBJ1-6; no definite D call. The germline V and J ends were trimmed by 6 bases and 0 bases, with 6 bases remaining between them. Germline V gene lookup returns CDR1 SGHAT and CDR2 FQNNGV. The CDR3 loop spans 14 amino acids. The CDR3 DNA is TGTGCCAGCAGGACTAGCTCCTATAATTCACCCCTCCACTTT. Protein sequence: CASRTSSYNSPLHF.

This chain joins TRBV15 and TRBJ1-2; 8 nucleotides line up with TRBD1. Trimming took 2 bases from V and 8 from J; bases not matched to a gene: 16. The CDR3 extends over 17 amino acids. CDR1 is LNHNV, CDR2 YYDKDF, per germline (reference sequence). CDR3 region: CATSRTPGQGFLGGYTF. The CDR3 nucleotides are TGTGCCACCAGCAGAACCCCTGGACAGGGATTTTTGGGGGGCTACACCTTC.

The genes are TRBV6-6 and TRBJ1-2, with 10 bases lining up with TRBD1. From germline, CDR1 is MNHNY and CDR2 SVGAGI (reference sequence). The CDR3 is made up of 13 amino acids. The J segment lost 7 bases and the V segment lost 4 bases, leaving 3 bases of the junction unmatched. The CDR3 DNA reads TGTGCCAGCAGTTCCCGGACAGGGGGTGGCTACACCTTC. Protein: CASSSRTGGGYTF.

The rearrangement links TRBV28 to TRBJ2-1; 16 bases agree with TRBD2. J gave up 14 bases and V 5 bases, and 9 bases lay outside the gene matches. This CDR3 has 15 residues. CDR1 and CDR2 (germline): MDHEN, SYDVKM. CDR3 sequence: CASSPGLAGGTKEFF. Written as DNA, the CDR3 is TGTGCCAGCAGTCCGGGACTAGCGGGGGGGACTAAGGAGTTCTTC.

This chain links TRBV5-4 with TRBJ1-2, with D possibly TRBD1 on 6 matching bases. In germline, CDR1 is SGHNT, CDR2 YYREEE (reference sequence). CDR3 length equals 15 residues. The ends were cut back, 4 bases at V and 2 bases at J, with 15 bases in the middle. CDR3 DNA sequence: TGTGCCAGCAGCGGCGGGGGCCCCTCCAACTATGGCTACACCTTC. Residues: CASSGGGPSNYGYTF.

The gene calls are TRBV6-2 or TRBV6-3 and TRBJ2-4; 7 nucleotides agree with TRBD1. Germline loops: CDR1 MNHEY, CDR2 SVGEGT. This CDR3 has 16 amino acids. The V gene end was trimmed by 6 bases and the J gene end by 2 bases; junction bases not matched to a gene: 10. The CDR3 here is CASSPPGQTTKNIQYF. The CDR3 DNA reads TGTGCCAGCAGCCCACCGGGACAGACCACCAAAAACATTCAGTACTTC.

The rearrangement joins TRBV28 to TRBJ2-2; 9 bases map to TRBD1. Trimming removed 6 bases from V and 3 bases from J; junction bases left unmatched: 8. CDR1 is MDHEN and CDR2 is SYDVKM in the germline V gene. The CDR3 is 16 residues long. The CDR3 protein is CASSSSGQGHTGELFF. The CDR3 region has the DNA TGTGCCAGCAGCAGCTCGGGACAGGGACACACCGGGGAGCTGTTTTTT.

The chain has TRBV19 and TRBJ1-2, with 9 nucleotides matching TRBD1. The CDR3 is 15 amino acids. Unmatched junction bases numbered 8, after V lost 3 bases and J lost 6 bases. The germline CDR1 and CDR2 sequences are LNHDA and SQIVND (reference sequence). CDR3 nucleotide sequence: TGTGCCAGTAGTATGGCCACAGGGGGCGGGAATGGCTACACCTTC. It specifies CASSMATGGGNGYTF.

The chain links TRBV19 to TRBJ1-5, with 7 bases fitting TRBD1. In germline, CDR1 is LNHDA, CDR2 SQIVND (reference sequence). This CDR3 has 14 amino acids. The J segment lost 7 bases and the V segment lost 9 bases, leaving 12 bases of the junction unmatched. CDR3 nucleotides: TGTGCCAGCAACAGACAGGGCCCACGGCAGCCCCAGCATTTT. Residues: CASNRQGPRQPQHF.

The chain uses TRBV7-8 and TRBJ2-7, with TRBD1 identical over 7 bases. The CDR3 spans 21 residues. Germline CDR1 and CDR2: SGHVS and FQNEAQ. Trimming removed 1 base from V and 0 bases from J; junction bases left unmatched: 21. CDR3 nucleotide sequence: TGTGCCAGCAGCTTAGAAGGTGAACAGGGGTTTCTCGGGGATAGCTCCTACGAGCAGTACTTC. It translates to CASSLEGEQGFLGDSSYEQYF.

The rearrangement joins TRBV10-3 to TRBJ2-7; 7 bases match TRBD2. Germline V gene sequence: CDR1 ENHRY, CDR2 SYGVKD. This CDR3 is built from 14 residues. The trim removed 7 bases at V and 2 bases at J, leaving 8 bases unmatched. The CDR3 nucleotides read TGTGCCATCAAGAGACTAGCTGGAACCTACGAGCAGTACTTC. The encoded protein is CAIKRLAGTYEQYF.

The rearrangement joins TRBV7-2 to TRBJ1-5; the D is unclear. With 1 base removed from V and 4 bases from J, the gap between germline ends came to 11 bases. CDR1 is SGHTA, CDR2 FQGNSA, per germline. This CDR3 is built from 15 residues. Written as DNA, the CDR3 is TGTGCCAGCAGCTTAGGCATCCGGTCTAATCAGCCCCAGCATTTT. It yields the protein CASSLGIRSNQPQHF.

The J gene is TRBJ1-2, the V gene TRBV9; 11 bases are shared with TRBD1. CDR3 size: 15 residues. Germline assignment: CDR1 SGDLS and CDR2 YYNGEE. Losses at the gene ends were 3 bases for V and 5 bases for J; bases not matched to a gene: 6. CDR3 sequence reads: CASSAEGQGGYGYTF. The CDR3 nucleotides read TGTGCCAGCAGCGCAGAGGGACAGGGGGGATATGGCTACACCTTC.

The chain carries TRBV30 and TRBJ1-2; D remains unclear. The germline gives CDR1 GTSNPN, CDR2 SVGIG (reference sequence). The CDR3 spans 13 residues. The germline V and J ends were trimmed by 0 bases and 1 base, with 6 bases remaining between them. Written as DNA, the CDR3 is TGTGCCTGGAGTGTTCAGTTTAACTATGGCTACACCTTC. It yields the protein CAWSVQFNYGYTF.

This sequence joins TRBV24-1 and TRBJ2-3, with a tentative D call TRBD1 (6 bases). The CDR3 totals 13 residues. Germline loops: CDR1 KGHDR, CDR2 SFDVKD. The V end was cut by 7 bases, the J end by 4 bases, with 11 bases between. The CDR3 spells CATRETGADTQYF. The CDR3 DNA is TGTGCCACCAGAGAGACAGGAGCAGATACGCAGTATTTT.

The V gene is TRBV30, the J gene TRBJ1-2; 7 positions match TRBD1. This CDR3 has 12 amino acids. J gave up 5 bases and V 3 bases, and 3 bases lay outside the gene matches. Germline V gives CDR1 GTSNPN, CDR2 SVGIG (reference sequence). CDR3 sequence: CAWRQGFYGYTF. The CDR3 nucleotides are TGTGCCTGGAGACAGGGGTTTTATGGCTACACCTTC.

The chain carries TRBV27 and TRBJ2-2; TRBD2 matches 10 bases. The CDR3 consists of 15 residues. The germline V gene has CDR1 MNHEY and CDR2 SMNVEV (reference sequence). The V segment lost 6 bases and the J segment 4 bases; nucleotides outside the gene matches: 5. CDR3 protein: CASSPSGGGTGELFF. The CDR3 DNA follows: TGTGCCAGCAGCCCTAGCGGGGGAGGCACCGGGGAGCTGTTTTTT.

The rearrangement joins TRBV7-3 to TRBJ2-2; TRBD2 agrees at 7 bases. With 5 bases clipped from V and 7 bases from J, the junction kept 13 bases outside the gene matches. This CDR3 region has 16 residues. The V gene's germline CDR1 is SGHTA and CDR2 FQGTGA. This CDR3 reads CASSPPGREQYGELFF. The CDR3 coding sequence is TGTGCCAGCAGCCCCCCTGGGAGGGAGCAGTACGGGGAGCTGTTTTTT.

The chain has TRBV15 and TRBJ2-5, with TRBD1 matching 7 bases. From germline, CDR1 is LNHNV and CDR2 YYDKDF (reference sequence). The CDR3 extends over 14 amino acids. The junction had 2 bases not matched to a gene; V was cut back by 3 bases and J by 1 base. CDR3 in DNA: TGTGCCACCAGCAGGGGACAGCGCCAAGAGACCCAGTACTTC. Translation: CATSRGQRQETQYF.

V gene TRBV28 combines with J gene TRBJ1-1; 9 bases are a match to TRBD1. This CDR3 region has 13 residues. Trimming removed 7 bases from V and 5 bases from J; junction bases left unmatched: 5. Germline values: CDR1 MDHEN, CDR2 SYDVKM. In nucleotides, the CDR3 is TGTGCCAGCAAGACAGGGGGGTGGACTGAAGCTTTCTTT. Protein: CASKTGGWTEAFF.

This clone was found once. The genes are TRBV28 and TRBJ2-7; 12 bases are shared with TRBD1. Germline V gene sequence: CDR1 MDHEN, CDR2 SYDVKM. The CDR3 runs to 15 residues. V was clipped by 3 bases and J by 3 bases; unmatched bases: 3. The CDR3 loop reads CASSFGTGGGYEQYF. As DNA, the CDR3 is TGTGCCAGCAGTTTCGGGACAGGGGGCGGCTACGAGCAGTACTTC.

This clone has only one observation. The chain uses TRBV27 and TRBJ2-2; 9 bases are a match to TRBD2. V lost 6 bases to trimming and J lost 4 bases; unmatched junction nucleotides: 6. Germline CDR1 reads MNHEY; CDR2 reads SMNVEV (reference sequence). This CDR3 contains 15 residues. The CDR3 DNA is TGTGCCAGCAGCAGGACTAGCGTTAGCACCGGGGAGCTGTTTTTT. Encoded protein: CASSRTSVSTGELFF.